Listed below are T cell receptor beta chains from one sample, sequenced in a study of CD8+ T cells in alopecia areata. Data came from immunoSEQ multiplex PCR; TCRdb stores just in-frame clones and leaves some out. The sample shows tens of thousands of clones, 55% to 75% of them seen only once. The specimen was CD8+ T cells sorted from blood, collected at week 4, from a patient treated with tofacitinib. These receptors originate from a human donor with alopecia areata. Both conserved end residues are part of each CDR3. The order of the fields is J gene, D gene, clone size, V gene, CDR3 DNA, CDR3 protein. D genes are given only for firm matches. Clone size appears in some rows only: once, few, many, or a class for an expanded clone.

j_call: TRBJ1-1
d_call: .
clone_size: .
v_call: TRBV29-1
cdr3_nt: TGCAGCGTTGGTCAGGGAGTGAACACTGAAGCTTTCTTT
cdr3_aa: CSVGQGVNTEAFF

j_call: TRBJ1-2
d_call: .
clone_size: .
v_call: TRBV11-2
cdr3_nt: TGTGCCAGCACCCGAGGGGGTGCTTGGGATGGCTACACCTTC
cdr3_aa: CASTRGGAWDGYTF

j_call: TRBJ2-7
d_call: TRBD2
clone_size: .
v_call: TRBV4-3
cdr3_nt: TGCGCCAGCAGCCAAGATCGGGGGGGAGTTTACTACGAGCAGTACTTC
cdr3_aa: CASSQDRGGVYYEQYF

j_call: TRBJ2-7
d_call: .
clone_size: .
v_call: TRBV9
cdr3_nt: TGTGCCAGCAGCGGCGGGCCGGGAGACGAGCAGTACTTC
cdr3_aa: CASSGGPGDEQYF

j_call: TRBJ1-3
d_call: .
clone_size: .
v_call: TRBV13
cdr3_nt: TGTGCCAGCGAAGGAAGCTCTGGAAACACCATATATTTT
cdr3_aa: CASEGSSGNTIYF

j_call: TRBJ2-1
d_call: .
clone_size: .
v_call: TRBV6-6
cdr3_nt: TGTGCCAGCAGTTATAAGGGGCAGGGCCCATACAATGAGCAGTTCTTC
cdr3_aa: CASSYKGQGPYNEQFF

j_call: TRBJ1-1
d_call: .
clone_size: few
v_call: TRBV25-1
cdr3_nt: TGTGCCAGCAGTCGGACAGCCCATGAAGCTTTCTTT
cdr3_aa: CASSRTAHEAFF

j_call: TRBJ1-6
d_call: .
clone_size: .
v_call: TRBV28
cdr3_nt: TGTGCCAGCAGTTTTATCGTGCCCTCACAGAATTCACCCCTCCACTTT
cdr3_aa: CASSFIVPSQNSPLHF

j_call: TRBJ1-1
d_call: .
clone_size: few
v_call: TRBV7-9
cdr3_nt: TGTGCCAGCAGCCTTACAGGGAGGGAAGCTTTCTTT
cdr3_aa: CASSLTGREAFF

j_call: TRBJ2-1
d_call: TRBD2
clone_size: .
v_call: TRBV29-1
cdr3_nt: TGCAGCGTTGATGGCGGGGGGGCATATGAGCAGTTCTTC
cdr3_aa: CSVDGGGAYEQFF

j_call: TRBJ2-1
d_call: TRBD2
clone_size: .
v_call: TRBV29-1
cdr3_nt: TGCAGCGTTATTAGCGGGGACTTACACAATGAGCAGTTCTTC
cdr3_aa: CSVISGDLHNEQFF

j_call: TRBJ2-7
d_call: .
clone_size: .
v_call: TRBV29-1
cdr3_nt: TGCAGCGTTGTATCCCGTCAATACGAGCAGTACTTC
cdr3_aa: CSVVSRQYEQYF

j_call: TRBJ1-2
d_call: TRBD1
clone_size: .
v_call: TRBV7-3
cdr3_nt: TGTGCCAGCAGCCCCCGGGACAGGGTGTTCTATGGCTACACCTTC
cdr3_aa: CASSPRDRVFYGYTF

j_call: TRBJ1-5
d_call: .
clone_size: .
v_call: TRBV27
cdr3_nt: TGTGCCAGCAGTTTAAGGTCAGTCGATTCGGGCAATCAGCCCCAGCATTTT
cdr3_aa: CASSLRSVDSGNQPQHF

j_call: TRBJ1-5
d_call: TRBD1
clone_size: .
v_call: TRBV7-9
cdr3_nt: TGTGCCAGCAGCTTAGGCAGGGGGGATCAGCCCCAGCATTTT
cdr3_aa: CASSLGRGDQPQHF

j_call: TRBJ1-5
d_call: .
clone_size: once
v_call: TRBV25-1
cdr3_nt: TGTGCCAGCAGTGAAGGTCATCAGCCCCAGCATTTT
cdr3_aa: CASSEGHQPQHF

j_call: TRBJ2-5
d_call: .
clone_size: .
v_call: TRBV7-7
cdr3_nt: TGTGCCAGCAGCTCAGCTAGCGACCAAGAGACCCAGTACTTC
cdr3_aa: CASSSASDQETQYF

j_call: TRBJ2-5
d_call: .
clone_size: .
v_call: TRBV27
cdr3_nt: TGTGCCAGCAGTTCGGACTCGACCCCCCAAGAGACCCAGTACTTC
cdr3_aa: CASSSDSTPQETQYF

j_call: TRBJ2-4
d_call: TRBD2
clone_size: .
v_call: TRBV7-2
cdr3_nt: TGTGCCAGCAGCACCTTGGGGGGGATAAGCGGAAACATTCAGTACTTC
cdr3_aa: CASSTLGGISGNIQYF

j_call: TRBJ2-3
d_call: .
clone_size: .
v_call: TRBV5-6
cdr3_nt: TGTGCCAGCACCCAGGGGACAGATACGCAGTATTTT
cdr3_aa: CASTQGTDTQYF

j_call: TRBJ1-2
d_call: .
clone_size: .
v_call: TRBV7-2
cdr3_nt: TGTGCCAGCAGCCTCCTGACGAGAAATGGCTACACCTTC
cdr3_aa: CASSLLTRNGYTF

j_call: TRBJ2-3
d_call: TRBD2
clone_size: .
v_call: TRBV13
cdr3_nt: TGTGCCAGCACTCGAGCGGGGCTACCGGGGAGAGATACGCAGTATTTT
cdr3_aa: CASTRAGLPGRDTQYF

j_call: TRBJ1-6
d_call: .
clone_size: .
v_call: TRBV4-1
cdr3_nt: TGCGCCAGCAGCCAAGATTCACCCCTCCACTTT
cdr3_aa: CASSQDSPLHF

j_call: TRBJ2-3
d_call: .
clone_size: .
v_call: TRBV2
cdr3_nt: TGTGCCAGCAGTACCGGCGGGCTCCAGCGAACGGATACGCAGTATTTT
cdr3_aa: CASSTGGLQRTDTQYF

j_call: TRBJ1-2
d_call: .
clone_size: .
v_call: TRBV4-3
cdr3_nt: TGCGCCAGCAGCCAAGAGGGCAGGCCTTCGGGAGGCTACACCTTC
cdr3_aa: CASSQEGRPSGGYTF

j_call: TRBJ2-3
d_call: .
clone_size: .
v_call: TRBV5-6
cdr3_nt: TGTGCCAGCAGCTTGGCAGGGTCCACAGATACGCAGTATTTT
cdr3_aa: CASSLAGSTDTQYF

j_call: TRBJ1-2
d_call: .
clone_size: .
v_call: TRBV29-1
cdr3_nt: TGCAGCGTTGAAGATGTCCCCTACTACACCTTC
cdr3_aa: CSVEDVPYYTF

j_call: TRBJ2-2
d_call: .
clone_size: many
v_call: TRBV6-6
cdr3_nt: TGTGCCAGCAGTTACCATTGGGGAACCACCGGGGAGCTGTTTTTT
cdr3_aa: CASSYHWGTTGELFF

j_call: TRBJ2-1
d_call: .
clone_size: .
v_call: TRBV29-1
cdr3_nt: TGCAGCGTTGAAGATCGTTCAATCACAGGGACCTACTACAATGAGCAGTTCTTC
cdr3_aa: CSVEDRSITGTYYNEQFF

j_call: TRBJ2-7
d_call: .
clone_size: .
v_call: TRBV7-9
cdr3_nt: TGTGCCAGCAGCTTAGGAGGTGACGAGCAGTACTTC
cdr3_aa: CASSLGGDEQYF

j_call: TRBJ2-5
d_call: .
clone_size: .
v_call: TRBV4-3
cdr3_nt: TGCGCCAGCAGCCAAGTTAAATTGGTGGGGGTCGAGACCCAGTACTTC
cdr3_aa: CASSQVKLVGVETQYF

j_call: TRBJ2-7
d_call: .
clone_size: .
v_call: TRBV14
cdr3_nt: TGTGCCAGCAGCCAAGGGCAGGGATTGGTAGGGCAGTACTTC
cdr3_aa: CASSQGQGLVGQYF

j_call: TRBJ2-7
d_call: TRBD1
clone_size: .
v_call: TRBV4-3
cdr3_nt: TGCGCCAGCAGCCAAGGGTCTCCAGGGGGCTACGAGCAGTACTTC
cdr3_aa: CASSQGSPGGYEQYF

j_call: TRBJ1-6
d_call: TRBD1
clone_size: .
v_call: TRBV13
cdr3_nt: TGTGCCAGCAGCTTAGGGCCAGGGGGCTTCTCACCCCTCCACTTT
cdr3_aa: CASSLGPGGFSPLHF

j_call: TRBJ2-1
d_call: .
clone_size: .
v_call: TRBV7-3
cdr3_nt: TGTGCCAGCAGCTCAAAAGGGTCCCCAGCCTACAATGAGCAGTTCTTC
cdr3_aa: CASSSKGSPAYNEQFF

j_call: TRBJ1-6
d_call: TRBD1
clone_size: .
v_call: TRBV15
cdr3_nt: TGTGCCACCAGCCCGACAGGGAACTATAATTCACCCCTCCACTTT
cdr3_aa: CATSPTGNYNSPLHF

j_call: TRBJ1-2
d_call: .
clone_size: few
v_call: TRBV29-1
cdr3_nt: TGCAGCGTTGTTGGTATTGGCTATGGCTACACCTTC
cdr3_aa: CSVVGIGYGYTF

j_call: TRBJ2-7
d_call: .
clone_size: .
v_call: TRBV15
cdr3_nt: TGTGCCACCAGCAGAGCTTCCCCATACGAGCAGTACTTC
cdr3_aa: CATSRASPYEQYF

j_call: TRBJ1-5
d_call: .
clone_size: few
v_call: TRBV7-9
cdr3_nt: TGTGCCAGCGCACGGGGGGCGGATCAGCCCCAGCATTTT
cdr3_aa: CASARGADQPQHF

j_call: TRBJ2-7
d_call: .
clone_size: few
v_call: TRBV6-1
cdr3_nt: TGTGCCAGTGGACAGCCGAACTACGAGCAGTACTTC
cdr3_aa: CASGQPNYEQYF

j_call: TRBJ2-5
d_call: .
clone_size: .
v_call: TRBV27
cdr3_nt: TGTGCCAGCAGCACGGCAGGGGCCGTTCAAGAGACCCAGTACTTC
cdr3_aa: CASSTAGAVQETQYF

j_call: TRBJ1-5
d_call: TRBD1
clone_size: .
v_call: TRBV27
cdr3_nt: TGTGCCAGCAGTCCGAGGACAGGACGTTATAGCAATCAGCCCCAGCATTTT
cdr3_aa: CASSPRTGRYSNQPQHF

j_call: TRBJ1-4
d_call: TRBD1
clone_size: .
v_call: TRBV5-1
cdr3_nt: TGCGCCAGCAGCTTGGAGGACAGGGGGAAGGAAAAACTGTTTTTT
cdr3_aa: CASSLEDRGKEKLFF

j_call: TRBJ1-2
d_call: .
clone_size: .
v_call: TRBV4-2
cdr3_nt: TGTGCCAGCAGCCAACGTGGACGCGGCTACACCTTC
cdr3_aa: CASSQRGRGYTF

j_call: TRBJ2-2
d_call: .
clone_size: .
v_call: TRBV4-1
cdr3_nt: TGCGCCAGCAGCCAAATAGGGGAGCTGTTTTTT
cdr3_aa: CASSQIGELFF